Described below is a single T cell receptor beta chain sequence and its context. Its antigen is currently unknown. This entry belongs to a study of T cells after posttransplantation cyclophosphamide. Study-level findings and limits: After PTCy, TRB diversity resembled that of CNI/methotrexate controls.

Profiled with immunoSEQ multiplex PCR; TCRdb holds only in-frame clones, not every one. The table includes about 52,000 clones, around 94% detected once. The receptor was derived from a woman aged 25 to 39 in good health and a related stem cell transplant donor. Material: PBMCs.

CDR3 sequence reads: CASSLRAGTDYEQYF. The CDR3 coding sequence is TGTGCCAGCAGTTTGCGCGCCGGGACAGATTACGAGCAGTACTTC. J is TRBJ2-7 and V is TRBV6-5; TRBD1 matches 7 bases. The V gene's germline CDR1 is MNHEY and CDR2 SVGAGI. Trimming cost V 4 bases and J 4 bases; bases outside gene matches: 10. This CDR3 comprises 15 residues.